The 5 T cell receptor beta chains in this list originate from one sample, sequenced in a study of CD8+ T cells in alopecia areata. The treatment here: oral pan-JAK inhibitor, 5-10 mg twice daily. Reverse transcription of extracted RNA yielded cDNA, which provided the sequencing template. The method was immunoSEQ multiplex PCR; TCRdb's version includes in-frame clones alone and lacks a portion of them. The sample yields roughly 64,000 clones, about 43% seen once. The specimen was CD8+ T cells sorted from blood, collected around week 37, from a patient treated with tofacitinib. The receptors stem from a human donor with alopecia areata.

This sequence joins TRBV28 and TRBJ1-5; a possible D gene is TRBD1 (5 bases). This CDR3 is built from 13 residues. Germline V gives CDR1 MDHEN, CDR2 SYDVKM. The V gene lost 10 bases and the J gene lost 2 bases, with 12 bases spanning the gap. The DNA for the CDR3 is TGTGCCACAGATTCGGGGGGCAATCAGCCCCAGCATTTT. It specifies CATDSGGNQPQHF. Combining the CDR3 with reference TRBV28 and TRBJ1-5 gives the whole variable domain DVKVTQSSRYLVKRTGEKVFLECVQDMDHENMFWYRQDPGLGLRLIYFSYDVKMKEKGDIPEGYSVSREKKERFSLILESASTNQTSMYLCATDSGGNQPQHFGDGTRLSIL.

Only a few counts were recorded for this clone. This chain links TRBV7-8 with TRBJ2-2; the D gene is possibly TRBD2 (5 bases). This CDR3 comprises 13 residues. The V end was cut by 0 bases, the J end by 10 bases, with 9 bases between. Looked up from germline, CDR1 is SGHVS and CDR2 is FQNEAQ. The CDR3 reads CASSLAIREELFF. The DNA of the CDR3 is TGTGCCAGCAGCTTAGCTATCCGGGAGGAGCTGTTTTTT.

V is TRBV18 and J is TRBJ2-7; 9 bases match TRBD2. Trimming removed 1 base from V and 0 bases from J; junction bases left unmatched: 13. CDR1 KGHSH and CDR2 LQKENI come from the germline V gene. The CDR3 length is 19 residues. The CDR3 DNA is TGTGCCAGCTCACCACGGTCCGCTAGCGGGACTTACCTCTCCTACGAGCAGTACTTC. Amino acid sequence: CASSPRSASGTYLSYEQYF.

The gene calls are TRBV5-1 and TRBJ2-5, with 8 bases aligning to TRBD1. CDR3 length equals 14 residues. CDR1 SGHRS and CDR2 YFSETQ come from the germline V gene. V lost 3 bases, J lost 5 bases, and 6 bases stayed unmatched. CDR3 DNA: TGCGCCAGCAGCTGGACAGGGTTGCAGGAGACCCAGTACTTC. It translates to CASSWTGLQETQYF.

The chain carries TRBV6-5 and TRBJ1-4; D remains unclear. Germline V gives CDR1 MNHEY, CDR2 SVGAGI. CDR3 length: 12 amino acids. Trimming shortened V by 4 bases and J by 8 bases, and 8 bases separated the two germline ends. The CDR3 DNA reads TGTGCCAGCAGTTCCTCTGGGGAAAAACTGTTTTTT. Encoded protein: CASSSSGEKLFF.